These 30 T cell receptor beta chains share one sample of origin, sequenced in a study of human versus mouse CDR3 diversity and MHC coevolution. Sequenced by immunoSEQ multiplex PCR; TCRdb stores in-frame clones only, minus some. The profile shows around 59,000 clones, 94% of them singletons. Specimen: naive CD4+ T cells from blood. The subset: CD45RO-negative CD62L-positive naive CD4 T cells. The receptors derive from a person between 55 and 69 years old in good health.

In nucleotides, the CDR3 is TGCGCCAGCAGCTCTACCCTAAGTGAGACCCAGTACTTC. It specifies CASSSTLSETQYF. The chain uses TRBV5-1 and TRBJ2-5; D is ambiguous. The V gene lost 3 bases and the J gene lost 5 bases, with 11 bases spanning the gap. Germline CDR1 and CDR2: SGHRS and YFSETQ. CDR3 size: 13 residues.

The chain couples TRBV5-8 to TRBJ2-2; D possibly corresponds to TRBD2 (5 bases). V was cut by 0 bases and J by 6 bases, with 18 bases left in between. CDR3 length equals 17 residues. Per germline, CDR1 SGHTS and CDR2 YDEGEE. The CDR3 DNA is TGTGCCAGCAGCTTGGCCGGTGTCGGGGTCCTGGCCGGGGAGCTGTTTTTT. Amino acid sequence: CASSLAGVGVLAGELFF. Supplemented by reference TRBV5-8 and TRBJ2-2, the full variable domain reads EAGVTQSPTHLIKTRGQQATLRCSPISGHTSVYWYQQALGLGLQFLLWYDEGEERNRGNFPPRFSGRQFPNYSSELNVNALELEDSALYLCASSLAGVGVLAGELFFGEGSRLTVL.

The chain links TRBV10-3 to TRBJ2-3; D ambiguous. Trimming pared 2 bases from V and 7 bases from J, leaving 10 bases between. This CDR3 comprises 13 residues. Per the germline V gene, CDR1 is ENHRY and CDR2 is SYGVKD. The CDR3 coding sequence is TGTGCCATCAGTGAGGAGGAACCTCATACGCAGTATTTT. It yields the protein CAISEEEPHTQYF.

This clone was seen only once. The chain links TRBV27 to TRBJ2-1; 12 nucleotides match TRBD2. Trimming removed 3 bases from V and 6 bases from J; junction bases left unmatched: 3. Germline lookup yields CDR1 MNHEY and CDR2 SMNVEV (reference sequence). The CDR3 runs 15 residues. The CDR3 spells CASSFGLAGTNEQFF. In nucleotides, the CDR3 is TGTGCCAGCAGTTTTGGACTAGCGGGAACCAATGAGCAGTTCTTC.

This clone was picked up one time. This chain joins TRBV18 and TRBJ2-5, with 7 bases aligning to TRBD2. This CDR3 region has 14 residues. Trimming removed 3 bases from V and 5 bases from J; junction bases left unmatched: 6. CDR1 is KGHSH, CDR2 LQKENI, per germline. The CDR3 protein is CASSPGTIEETQYF. The CDR3 nucleotides are TGTGCCAGCTCACCGGGGACTATAGAGGAGACCCAGTACTTC.

The J gene is TRBJ1-1, the V gene TRBV27; 10 bases are a match to TRBD1. Germline lookup yields CDR1 MNHEY and CDR2 SMNVEV (reference sequence). The CDR3 loop spans 16 amino acids. Trimming removed 4 bases from V and 0 bases from J; junction bases left unmatched: 5. As DNA, the CDR3 is TGTGCCAGCAGTTGGGGGACAGGGGCTCTGAACACTGAAGCTTTCTTT. It translates to CASSWGTGALNTEAFF.

The chain has TRBV7-2 and TRBJ1-2, with D possibly being TRBD1 (5 bases). Germline V CDR1 and CDR2: SGHTA, FQGNSA. V was trimmed by 5 bases and J by 6 bases, leaving 19 bases between them. This CDR3 is 15 amino acids long. CDR3 sequence: CASSPPRGRPHGYTF. The CDR3 DNA reads TGTGCCAGCAGCCCACCAAGGGGCCGTCCCCATGGCTACACCTTC.

CDR3 sequence reads: CASSLGPQGAYGYTF. The CDR3 region has the DNA TGTGCCAGCAGCTTGGGACCGCAGGGGGCCTATGGCTACACCTTC. V is TRBV5-4 and J is TRBJ1-2; 8 bases map to TRBD1. Germline trimming cut 0 bases from V and 4 bases from J; bases unmatched to any gene: 5. The CDR3 runs 15 residues. Germline CDR1 SGHNT, CDR2 YYREEE (reference sequence).

The chain links TRBV10-1 to TRBJ2-7, with TRBD2 matching over 7 bases. Germline loops: CDR1 WNHNN, CDR2 SYGVQD (reference sequence). This CDR3 has 15 residues. Unmatched junction bases numbered 6, after V lost 2 bases and J lost 2 bases. The CDR3 reads CASSESMGGPYEQYF. In nucleotides, the CDR3 is TGCGCCAGCAGTGAGAGTATGGGAGGGCCCTACGAGCAGTACTTC.

A remark on this clone: An end of the junction differs from the germline gene, which may be a read error. The chain uses TRBV18 and TRBJ2-3; TRBD1 matches 9 bases. This CDR3 region has 15 residues. The germline CDR1 and CDR2 sequences are KGHSH and LQKENI. The CDR3 protein is CASSPQGANTDTQYF. The CDR3 bases are TGTGCCAGCTCCCCACAGGGGGCTAACACAGATACGCAGTATTTT.

The chain joins TRBV11-2 to TRBJ2-5, with 13 bases lining up with TRBD2. CDR3 size: 18 residues. V shed 1 base, J shed 5 bases, and the junction held 10 bases outside the gene matches. In germline, CDR1 is SGHAT, CDR2 FQNNGV. CDR3 DNA: TGTGCCAGCAGCTTAGTCCGGACTAGCGGGAGAATCGTGGAGACCCAGTACTTC. This encodes CASSLVRTSGRIVETQYF.

This clone appeared once. V gene TRBV5-8 combines with J gene TRBJ1-5; D may be TRBD1 (6 bases). The germline CDR1 and CDR2 sequences are SGHTS and YDEGEE. V was pared by 2 bases and J by 0 bases, with 12 bases between. The CDR3 extends over 16 amino acids. The CDR3 protein is CASSFGQYVSNQPQHF. The CDR3 coding sequence is TGTGCCAGCAGCTTTGGACAGTATGTTAGCAATCAGCCCCAGCATTTT.

The chain combines TRBV18 with TRBJ2-2, with 12 nucleotides matching TRBD2. The germline CDR1 and CDR2 sequences are KGHSH and LQKENI. CDR3 length: 15 amino acids. Losses at the gene ends were 3 bases for V and 6 bases for J; bases not matched to a gene: 2. The CDR3 protein is CASSPGLAGSGELFF. The CDR3 DNA is TGTGCCAGCTCACCGGGACTAGCGGGTTCCGGGGAGCTGTTTTTT.

The V call is TRBV30, the J call TRBJ2-4, with 9 bases matching TRBD2. Trimming at V came to 3 bases and at J to 0 bases, leaving 3 bases not matched to a gene. The CDR3 is made up of 15 amino acids. Germline values: CDR1 GTSNPN, CDR2 SVGIG (reference sequence). CDR3 in amino acids: CAWRETSGAKNIQYF. Here the CDR3 DNA reads TGTGCCTGGAGAGAGACTAGCGGAGCCAAAAACATTCAGTACTTC. The whole variable domain, filled in from reference TRBV30 and TRBJ2-4, reads SQTIHQWPATLVQPVGSPLSLECTVEGTSNPNLYWYRQAAGRGLQLLFYSVGIGQISSEVPQNLSASRPQDRQFILSSKKLLLSDSGFYLCAWRETSGAKNIQYFGAGTRLSVL.

This sequence joins TRBV11-3 and TRBJ1-2, with D unresolved. Germline-derived CDR1 and CDR2 are SGHNT and YENEEA. The V end lost 5 bases, the J end lost 4 bases, and 17 bases lay between the germline ends. CDR3 length: 15 amino acids. Here the CDR3 reads CASSPQQSLIYGYTF. DNA for the CDR3: TGTGCCAGCAGCCCGCAACAGTCACTGATCTATGGCTACACCTTC.

The V gene is TRBV11-2, the J gene TRBJ2-5; 8 nucleotides match TRBD2. J was trimmed by 3 bases and V by 5 bases; bases with no gene match: 14. The CDR3 is made up of 17 amino acids. Germline assignment: CDR1 SGHAT and CDR2 FQNNGV. The chain's CDR3 is CASSKKAGGLEEETQYF. CDR3 nucleotide sequence: TGTGCCAGCAGCAAAAAAGCTGGGGGACTAGAGGAAGAGACCCAGTACTTC.

V gene TRBV25-1 combines with J gene TRBJ2-1, with D maybe TRBD2 (6 bases). Germline V CDR1 and CDR2: MGHDK, SYGVNS. Between the trimmed V and J ends, which lost 4 bases and 2 bases, there was a span of 9 bases. This CDR3 comprises 14 residues. Written as DNA, the CDR3 is TGTGCCAGCAGTGGGCTAGCGCCCTACAATGAGCAGTTCTTC. It codes for CASSGLAPYNEQFF.

The chain joins TRBV9 to TRBJ1-3, with 8 bases identical to TRBD1. The CDR3 has 15 residues. Germline values: CDR1 SGDLS, CDR2 YYNGEE. V was pared by 1 base and J by 7 bases, with 7 bases of the junction left unmatched. DNA for the CDR3: TGTGCCAGCAGCGTATCTGGACAGGGTCACAACACCATATATTTT. Translation: CASSVSGQGHNTIYF.

This chain connects TRBV11-2 to TRBJ2-1; 9 bases agree with TRBD2. The germline V gene encodes CDR1 SGHAT and CDR2 FQNNGV. The CDR3 runs 14 residues. Germline trimming cut 5 bases from V and 10 bases from J; bases unmatched to any gene: 9. The CDR3 DNA is TGTGCCAGCAGCCCGGGACTAGCAGAACGGGAGCAGTTCTTC. This gives the protein CASSPGLAEREQFF.

This chain uses TRBV27 with TRBJ2-7, with 7 positions matching TRBD1. The CDR3 spans 13 residues. Germline CDR1 MNHEY, CDR2 SMNVEV (reference sequence). V shed 6 bases and J 3 bases; nucleotides not matched to a gene: 5. The CDR3 coding sequence is TGTGCCAGCAGGGACAGGATCAGCTACGAGCAGTACTTC. Amino acids: CASRDRISYEQYF.

V gene TRBV5-1 combines with J gene TRBJ1-1, with a weak D call TRBD1 (5 bases). V lost 0 bases and J 7 bases, leaving 16 bases between the germline ends. In germline, CDR1 is SGHRS, CDR2 YFSETQ. There are 15 residues in the CDR3. The CDR3 sequence: CASSLELGGTFEAFF. The DNA of the CDR3 is TGCGCCAGCAGCTTGGAATTGGGTGGGACTTTTGAAGCTTTCTTT.

This sequence joins TRBV5-6 and TRBJ2-5, with 14 bases matching TRBD2. CDR1 is SGHDT and CDR2 is YYEEEE in the germline V gene. The length of the CDR3 is 17 residues. The trim removed 0 bases at V and 5 bases at J, leaving 6 bases unmatched. Here the CDR3 reads CASSLGGTSGRSETQYF. CDR3 coding DNA: TGTGCCAGCAGCTTGGGGGGGACTAGCGGGAGATCGGAGACCCAGTACTTC.

The gene calls are TRBV7-3 and TRBJ2-5; a possible D gene is TRBD2 (6 bases). Trimming took off 5 bases at V and 3 bases at J, with 13 bases between the two ends. The CDR3 extends over 14 amino acids. Germline CDR1 SGHTA, CDR2 FQGTGA. The CDR3 region has the DNA TGTGCCAGCAGCCCCCAGGGAGGAAAAGAGACCCAGTACTTC. Translating it yields CASSPQGGKETQYF.

This rearrangement joins TRBV5-1 to TRBJ2-7; tentatively, D is TRBD2 (5 bases). Per germline, CDR1 SGHRS and CDR2 YFSETQ. V was trimmed by 0 bases and J by 3 bases, leaving 7 bases between them. The CDR3 consists of 13 residues. CDR3 sequence (DNA): TGCGCCAGCAGCTTGGCCGGGGTCTACGAGCAGTACTTC. It is translated as CASSLAGVYEQYF. Together with reference TRBV5-1 and TRBJ2-7, the CDR3 gives the full variable domain: KAGVTQTPRYLIKTRGQQVTLSCSPISGHRSVSWYQQTPGQGLQFLFEYFSETQRNKGNFPGRFSGRQFSNSRSEMNVSTLELGDSALYLCASSLAGVYEQYFGPGTRLTVT.

The table lists this clone with a count of one. The chain carries TRBV5-1 and TRBJ1-2, with 7 bases that match TRBD1. J was trimmed by 5 bases and V by 4 bases; bases with no gene match: 8. The CDR3 covers 14 residues. CDR1 and CDR2 from the germline V gene are SGHRS and YFSETQ. Here the CDR3 reads CASSTEGQVYGYTF. DNA for the CDR3: TGCGCCAGCAGCACGGAAGGACAGGTTTATGGCTACACCTTC.

The chain has TRBV11-2 and TRBJ2-2, with D possibly matching TRBD1 (5 bases). The CDR3 is made up of 15 amino acids. Per the germline V gene, CDR1 is SGHAT and CDR2 is FQNNGV. Trimming shortened V by 4 bases and J by 3 bases, and 12 bases separated the two germline ends. CDR3 bases: TGTGCCAGCAGCTCCACAGGAGTAGACACCGGGGAGCTGTTTTTT. Translated: CASSSTGVDTGELFF.

The chain recombines TRBV7-8 with TRBJ2-3, with D unresolved. Germline V lookup: CDR1 SGHVS, CDR2 FQNEAQ. V dropped 5 bases and J dropped 1 base, with 7 bases sitting between them. CDR3 size: 13 residues. Here the CDR3 DNA reads TGTGCCAGCAGCGCCAGGCGCACAGATACGCAGTATTTT. It encodes CASSARRTDTQYF. Complete variable domain (other parts from reference TRBV7-8 and TRBJ2-3): GAGVSQSPRYKVAKRGQDVALRCDPISGHVSLFWYQQALGQGPEFLTYFQNEAQLDKSGLPSDRFFAERPEGSVSTLKIQRTQQEDSAVYLCASSARRTDTQYFGPGTRLTVL.

V is TRBV6-5 and J is TRBJ2-7, with 8 bases lining up with TRBD1. The CDR3 runs 15 residues. Germline loops: CDR1 MNHEY, CDR2 SVGAGI. Trimming took 6 bases from V and 4 from J; bases not matched to a gene: 11. The CDR3 nucleotides are TGTGCCAGCAGCTCCGCCGACAGGGGTGGGTACGAGCAGTACTTC. Translation gives CASSSADRGGYEQYF.

The gene calls are TRBV10-1 and TRBJ2-1; D perhaps matches TRBD2 (5 bases). The CDR3 is 14 amino acids. V shed 6 bases and J shed 3 bases, with 12 bases lying between them. Germline V gene sequence: CDR1 WNHNN, CDR2 SYGVQD (reference sequence). CDR3 sequence (DNA): TGCGCCAGCAGCGCGGCGGGCTTCTACAATGAGCAGTTCTTC. This sequence encodes CASSAAGFYNEQFF.

The rearrangement uses TRBV20-1 and TRBJ1-1, with TRBD1 identical over 9 bases. The junction had 3 bases not matched to a gene; V was cut back by 6 bases and J by 7 bases. From germline, CDR1 is DFQATT and CDR2 SNEGSKA (reference sequence). The CDR3 spans 11 residues. CDR3 sequence reads: CSAKTGGEAFF. The CDR3 DNA is TGCAGTGCCAAGACAGGGGGTGAAGCTTTCTTT.